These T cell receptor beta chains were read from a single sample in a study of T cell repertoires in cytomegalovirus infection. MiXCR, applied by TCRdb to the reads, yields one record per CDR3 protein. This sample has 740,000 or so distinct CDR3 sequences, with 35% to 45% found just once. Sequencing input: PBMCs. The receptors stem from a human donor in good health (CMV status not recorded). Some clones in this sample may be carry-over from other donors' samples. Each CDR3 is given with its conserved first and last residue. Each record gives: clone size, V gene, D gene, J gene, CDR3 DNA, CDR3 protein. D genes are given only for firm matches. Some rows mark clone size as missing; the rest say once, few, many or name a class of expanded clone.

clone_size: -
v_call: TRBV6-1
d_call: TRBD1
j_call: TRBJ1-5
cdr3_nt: TGTGCCAGCAGTGTATGGTGGACAGGGGGAGAGCCCCAGCATTTT
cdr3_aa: CASSVWWTGGEPQHF

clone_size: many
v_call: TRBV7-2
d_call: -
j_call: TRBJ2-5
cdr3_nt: TGTGCCAGCAGCTTAGAGCGACCCCAAGAGACCCAGTACTTC
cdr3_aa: CASSLERPQETQYF

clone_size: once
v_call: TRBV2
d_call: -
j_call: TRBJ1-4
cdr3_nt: TGTGCCAGCAGTGACAGGCCTGCAACTAATGAAAAACTGTTTTTT
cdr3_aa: CASSDRPATNEKLFF

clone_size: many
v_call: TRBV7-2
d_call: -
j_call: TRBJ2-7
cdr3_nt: TGTGCCAGCAGCTTAAGTGGCACGGGCGAGCAGTACTTC
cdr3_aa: CASSLSGTGEQYF

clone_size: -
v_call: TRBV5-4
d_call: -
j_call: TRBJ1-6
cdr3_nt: TGTGCCAGCAGTCCAGACCGCGGGACACCGAGATCACCCCTCCACTTT
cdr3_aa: CASSPDRGTPRSPLHF

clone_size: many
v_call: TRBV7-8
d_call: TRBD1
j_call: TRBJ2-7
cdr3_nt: TGTGCCAGCAGCTTTCCAACGTGGGACAGTCGAGGGGTGGTGATCTACGAGCAGTACTTC
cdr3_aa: CASSFPTWDSRGVVIYEQYF

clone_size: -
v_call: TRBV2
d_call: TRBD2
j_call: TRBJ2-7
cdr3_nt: TGTGCCAGCTCGGCGGGAGACCCCTACGAGCAGTACTTC
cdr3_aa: CASSAGDPYEQYF

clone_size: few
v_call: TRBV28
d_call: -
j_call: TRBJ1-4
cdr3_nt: TGTGCCAGCAAGCAAGCGGGGCGGCGGAATGAAAAACTGTTTTTT
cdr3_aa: CASKQAGRRNEKLFF

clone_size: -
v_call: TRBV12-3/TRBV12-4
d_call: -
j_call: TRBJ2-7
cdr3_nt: TGTGCCAGCAGTTTATCCGGGTCATGGGGCGAGCAGTACTTC
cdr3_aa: CASSLSGSWGEQYF

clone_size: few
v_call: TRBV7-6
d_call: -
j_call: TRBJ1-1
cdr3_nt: TGTGCCAGCAGCTTAGGGAGGTTTTGGGCTGAAGCTTTCTTT
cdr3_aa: CASSLGRFWAEAFF